The clone carrying this T cell receptor beta chain was seen a handful of times. From the 5' RACE reads, TCRdb called clonotypes with MiXCR, one entry per CDR3 protein. This table holds tens of thousands of distinct CDR3 sequences, roughly 14% found once. This entry is derived from a study of T cells of healthy individuals. This CDR3 is 15 amino acids long. The V gene's germline CDR1 is SGHNT and CDR2 YYREEE (reference sequence). V was clipped by 4 bases and J by 11 bases; unmatched bases: 12. The J gene is TRBJ1-6, the V gene TRBV5-4; 7 bases match TRBD1. This sequence originates from a human donor in good health. CDR3 loop: CASSEGQAPRAPLHF. CDR3 bases: TGTGCCAGCAGCGAAGGACAGGCCCCTAGGGCACCCCTCCACTTT. Complete variable domain (other parts from reference TRBV5-4 and TRBJ1-6): ETGVTQSPTHLIKTRGQQVTLRCSSQSGHNTVSWYQQALGQGPQFIFQYYREEENGRGNFPPRFSGLQFPNYSSELNVNALELDDSALYLCASSEGQAPRAPLHFGNGTRLTVT.